A single sample gave rise to the 12 T cell receptor beta chains below, sequenced in a study of blood T cell repertoires in COVID-19 (TCRdb year 2020). Library generation was performed with the immunoSEQ multiplex PCR assay. Sourced from immuneACCESS, this table was stored by TCRdb with only in-frame sequences that have V and J called. A share of the clones is absent; for the studies checked, an unresolved V gene accounts for under half, and the remainder has no known explanation. This sample is represented by roughly 120,000 clones; approximately 87% of them were singletons. Approximately 7.9% of the sample goes to the ten largest clones. Sequencing used peripheral blood. These TCRs come from a man between 70 and 80 years old who had recovered from COVID-19.

This sequence joins TRBV4-2 and TRBJ2-7; weak D call: TRBD1 (6 bases). CDR1 is LGHNA and CDR2 is YNFKEQ in the germline V gene. Trimming cost V 1 base and J 5 bases, with 15 bases left between them. The CDR3 runs to 15 residues. The CDR3 protein is CASSQGQGSADEQYF. For the CDR3, the DNA is TGTGCCAGCAGCCAAGGGCAGGGGTCGGCCGACGAGCAGTACTTC.

This clone was detected a few times. The genes are TRBV4-1 and TRBJ2-7, with D unclear. V was shortened by 0 bases and J by 5 bases, with 14 bases between the two germline ends. CDR1 is MGHRA, CDR2 YSYEKL, per germline. This CDR3 has 15 residues. The CDR3 bases are TGCGCCAGCAGCCAAGATTGGCCGACACTCAACGAGCAGTACTTC. It yields the protein CASSQDWPTLNEQYF.

The J gene is TRBJ2-5, the V gene TRBV5-5, with TRBD1 matching 7 bases. Germline assignment: CDR1 SGHKS and CDR2 YYEKEE (reference sequence). Trimming cost V 2 bases and J 5 bases; bases outside gene matches: 9. The CDR3 totals 15 residues. DNA of the CDR3: TGTGCCAGCAGCTTTTTCGACAGGGCAGGGGAGACCCAGTACTTC. This gives the protein CASSFFDRAGETQYF.

The chain combines TRBV2 with TRBJ2-7; 15 bases align to TRBD2. V was clipped by 7 bases and J by 4 bases; unmatched bases: 5. The CDR3 extends over 15 amino acids. Germline CDR1 and CDR2: SNHLY and FYNNEI. CDR3 in DNA: TGTGCCAGCACTATGGGACTAGCGGGAGGTTACGAGCAGTACTTC. Its translation: CASTMGLAGGYEQYF.

CDR3 coding DNA: TGTGCCAGCTCACCTTGGACAGGGAACACTGAAGCTTTCTTT. Its translation is CASSPWTGNTEAFF. The rearrangement uses TRBV18 and TRBJ1-1; TRBD1 agrees at 7 bases. This CDR3 comprises 14 residues. V lost 3 bases, J lost 1 base, and 2 bases stayed unmatched. The V gene's germline CDR1 is KGHSH and CDR2 LQKENI.

The V and J genes are TRBV12-3 or TRBV12-4 and TRBJ1-3, with D unresolved. This CDR3 is 13 amino acids long. V was trimmed by 7 bases and J by 0 bases, leaving 7 bases between them. CDR3 sequence (DNA): TGTGCCAGCATAGGAGTCTCTGGAAACACCATATATTTT. It yields the protein CASIGVSGNTIYF.

This clone was observed a single time. The gene calls are TRBV6-5 and TRBJ1-2; D call uncertain. The CDR3 is 15 amino acids. Germline CDR1 MNHEY, CDR2 SVGAGI. V lost 6 bases, J lost 1 base, and 15 bases lay in between. The CDR3 nucleotides are TGTGCCAGCAGGCCAGGAGGGAGCTATAACTATGGCTACACCTTC. Protein product: CASRPGGSYNYGYTF.

The chain joins TRBV7-3 to TRBJ2-3, with TRBD2 identical over 8 bases. The CDR3 sequence is 13 residues long. Germline loops: CDR1 SGHTA, CDR2 FQGTGA. CDR3 amino acids: CASAGGAADTQYF. The CDR3 DNA sequence: TGTGCATCGGCGGGGGGAGCGGCAGATACGCAGTATTTT.

The chain couples TRBV5-4 to TRBJ1-6, with TRBD1 matching 7 bases. This CDR3 has 13 amino acids. Germline V lookup: CDR1 SGHNT, CDR2 YYREEE (reference sequence). Trimming took 5 bases from V and 10 from J; bases not matched to a gene: 6. CDR3 DNA sequence: TGTGCCAGCAGGATAGACAGGGACTCACCCCTCCACTTT. This codes for CASRIDRDSPLHF.

This clone was counted ten times or more. The rearrangement links TRBV4-3 to TRBJ1-1; TRBD1 matches at 8 bases. With V trimmed by 6 bases and J by 1 base, 4 bases remained unmatched. The germline V gene encodes CDR1 LGHNA and CDR2 YSLEER. This CDR3 region has 14 residues. The CDR3 sequence: CASRFTGGNTEAFF. Written as DNA, the CDR3 is TGCGCCAGCAGGTTCACAGGGGGGAACACTGAAGCTTTCTTT.

The sample holds one count of this clone. The chain recombines TRBV11-2 with TRBJ2-5; D perhaps matches TRBD1 (5 bases). Trimming pared 3 bases from V and 3 bases from J, leaving 8 bases between. The CDR3 length is 13 residues. Per the germline V gene, CDR1 is SGHAT and CDR2 is FQNNGV. CDR3 protein: CASSFGREETQYF. Written as DNA, the CDR3 is TGTGCCAGCAGCTTTGGCAGGGAAGAGACCCAGTACTTC.

This clone has just a few counts. This chain joins TRBV19 and TRBJ2-2, with 7 nucleotides matching TRBD2. The V gene's germline CDR1 is LNHDA and CDR2 SQIVND (reference sequence). The length of the CDR3 is 16 residues. V gave up 5 bases and J gave up 4 bases; unmatched junction bases: 10. CDR3 coding DNA: TGTGCCAGTAGTGCTGAAACGGGAGGCGGCACCGGGGAGCTGTTTTTT. Amino acid sequence: CASSAETGGGTGELFF.